This passage covers 6 T cell receptor beta chains from one sample sequenced in a study of cytomegalovirus exposure and HLA in healthy donors. TCRdb keeps only in-frame clones here, not all; method: immunoSEQ multiplex PCR. The sample has 250,000 to 300,000 clones; about 90% are singletons. Specimen: PBMCs. Receptors were obtained from a woman aged 18-29 years in good health and CMV-seronegative.

The rearrangement links TRBV12-5 to TRBJ2-3; 10 bases are a match to TRBD1. This CDR3 is built from 14 residues. With 5 bases clipped from V and 6 bases from J, the junction kept 5 bases outside the gene matches. CDR1 is LGHNT and CDR2 is FRNRAP in the germline V gene. The CDR3 DNA follows: TGTGCTAGTGGTGCTGACAGGGGGCTTGATACGCAGTATTTT. It codes for CASGADRGLDTQYF.

Only one count was recorded for this clone. The gene calls are TRBV2 and TRBJ2-5, with 10 bases identical to TRBD1. V shed 9 bases and J 5 bases; nucleotides not matched to a gene: 12. Germline assignment: CDR1 SNHLY and CDR2 FYNNEI. This CDR3 has 15 amino acids. The CDR3 is CARRTGTGVGETQYF. The CDR3 DNA reads TGTGCCAGGCGAACCGGGACAGGGGTGGGCGAGACCCAGTACTTC. The whole variable domain, remainder taken from reference TRBV2 and TRBJ2-5, is EPEVTQTPSHQVTQMGQEVILRCVPISNHLYFYWYRQILGQKVEFLVSFYNNEISEKSEIFDDQFSVERPDGSNFTLKIRSTKLEDSAMYFCARRTGTGVGETQYFGPGTRLLVL.

The chain is built from TRBV6-5 and TRBJ2-7; D is possibly TRBD2 (5 bases). The V and J ends lost 8 bases and 1 base respectively, with 12 bases between them. Per the germline V gene, CDR1 is MNHEY and CDR2 is SVGAGI. This CDR3 has 13 residues. CDR3: CASRRAESYEQYV. For the CDR3, the DNA is TGTGCCAGCCGACGAGCGGAGTCCTACGAGCAGTACGTC.

The chain uses TRBV9 and TRBJ2-2; D gene uncertain. V shed 4 bases and J shed 3 bases, with 13 bases lying between them. This CDR3 spans 15 amino acids. Germline V CDR1 and CDR2: SGDLS, YYNGEE. The CDR3 sequence: CASSPPQSDTGELFF. The CDR3 DNA sequence: TGTGCCAGCAGCCCCCCCCAGTCTGACACCGGGGAGCTGTTTTTT.

This rearrangement joins TRBV7-2 to TRBJ2-3; TRBD2 matches at 8 bases. Per the germline V gene, CDR1 is SGHTA and CDR2 is FQGNSA. V lost 5 bases to trimming and J lost 6 bases; unmatched junction nucleotides: 7. The length of the CDR3 is 14 residues. The DNA for the CDR3 is TGTGCCAGCAGCCCAGCGGGGGCCCGGGATACGCAGTATTTT. As protein: CASSPAGARDTQYF.

This clone was recorded once. This rearrangement joins TRBV6-5 to TRBJ1-3; D unclear. Between the trimmed V and J ends, which lost 5 bases and 4 bases, there was a span of 3 bases. CDR3 length: 11 residues. The germline V gene has CDR1 MNHEY and CDR2 SVGAGI. In DNA, the CDR3 is TGTGCCAGCAGTCTAGGAAACACCATATATTTT. It yields the protein CASSLGNTIYF.